The entry below describes one T cell receptor beta chain. What it binds is unknown. This sample was included in a study of T cell repertoires in ileal Crohn's disease. On the study more broadly: Biopsies of inflamed ileum from the surgical specimen form M0 samples.

The time point was: inflamed ileum from the surgical specimen. Points from the study as a whole: Active smokers at surgery had more clonal expansions than non-smokers. Compared with CD4 T cells, sorted CD8 cells carried more expanded clones.

The CDR3 is 12 residues long. Germline CDR1 and CDR2: SGHRS and YFSETQ. Trimming cost V 5 bases and J 1 base, with 7 bases left between them. Assay: immunoSEQ multiplex PCR; the TCRdb copy retains only in-frame clones and omits some. The data hold more than 11,000 clones, with approximately 79% observed a single time. The chain carries TRBV5-1 and TRBJ2-7; D could derive from TRBD1 or TRBD2 (5 bases each). The material sequenced was ileal tissue. The clonotype comes from an adult with Crohn's disease. The CDR3 coding sequence is TGCGCCAGCAGAGAGGGGTCCTACGAGCAGTACTTC. Its protein is CASREGSYEQYF.